Listed here are 21 T cell receptor beta chains from one sample, sequenced in a study of T cell repertoires in cytomegalovirus infection. The antigens of these receptors remain unknown. One entry per CDR3 protein, called by TCRdb with MiXCR from the reads. The table has over 120,000 distinct CDR3 sequences, about 32% seen once; the top ten hold 45% to 55%. The sequencing here drew on CD8+ T cells from cultured PBMCs, taken from culture after CMV antigen stimulation. The receptors shown here come from a human donor in good health (CMV status not recorded). Some clones in this sample may be carry-over from other donors' samples.

This clonotype was observed a single time. This chain connects TRBV5-6 to TRBJ2-7; 11 bases agree with TRBD2. J lost 2 bases, V lost 4 bases, and 8 bases had no gene match. Per the germline V gene, CDR1 is SGHDT and CDR2 is YYEEEE. The CDR3 length is 16 residues. CDR3 region: CASSPSPGLAAYEQYF. The CDR3 DNA is TGTGCCAGCAGCCCATCTCCGGGACTAGCGGCCTACGAGCAGTACTTC.

This CDR3 is CASSTHPGTGHYEQYF. The CDR3 coding sequence is TGTGCCAGCAGCACGCATCCCGGGACGGGACACTACGAGCAGTACTTC. This chain links TRBV5-4 with TRBJ2-7; weak D call: TRBD1 (6 bases). Trimming stripped 4 bases from V and 3 bases from J, with 20 bases between. This CDR3 contains 16 residues. CDR1 is SGHNT and CDR2 is YYREEE in the germline V gene (reference sequence).

V usage is TRBV7-2 and J usage is TRBJ1-1; unclear D gene. The germline V gene encodes CDR1 SGHTA and CDR2 FQGNSA. The CDR3 length is 13 residues. Trimming cost V 5 bases and J 6 bases, with 13 bases left between them. The DNA for the CDR3 is TGTGCCAGCAGCCCATGGACCGAAGCTGAAGCTTTCTTT. Translating gives CASSPWTEAEAFF.

There are a few counts of this clonotype. The genes are TRBV12-5 and TRBJ2-2; D not certain. Trimming removed 3 bases at V and 4 bases at J, with 6 bases between. This CDR3 has 13 residues. Germline V gene sequence: CDR1 LGHNT, CDR2 FRNRAP. CDR3 DNA: TGTGCTAGTGGTTTTAGTACCACCGGGGAGCTGTTTTTT. Its protein product is CASGFSTTGELFF.

The chain has TRBV5-1 and TRBJ1-1; D is perhaps TRBD1 (5 bases). Trimming left V 3 bases short and J 4 bases short, with 13 bases between. The CDR3 is made up of 14 amino acids. Germline CDR1 and CDR2: SGHRS and YFSETQ. CDR3 sequence reads: CASSSLAGGTEAFF. The CDR3 DNA reads TGCGCCAGCAGCTCCCTCGCGGGGGGCACTGAAGCTTTCTTT.

This chain joins TRBV5-4 and TRBJ2-7; D is tentatively TRBD1 or TRBD2 (5 bases each). The CDR3 loop spans 15 amino acids. Trimming removed 4 bases at V and 2 bases at J, with 16 bases between. CDR1 and CDR2 (germline): SGHNT, YYREEE (reference sequence). Here the CDR3 reads CASSRDRTNPYEQYF. CDR3 in DNA: TGTGCCAGCAGCCGGGACCGTACAAACCCCTACGAGCAGTACTTC. Using reference TRBV5-4 and TRBJ2-7 for the parts outside the CDR3, the full variable domain is ETGVTQSPTHLIKTRGQQVTLRCSSQSGHNTVSWYQQALGQGPQFIFQYYREEENGRGNFPPRFSGLQFPNYSSELNVNALELDDSALYLCASSRDRTNPYEQYFGPGTRLTVT.

In this sample, this clonotype turned up a few times. The V call is TRBV6-2 or TRBV6-3, the J call TRBJ2-5, with D hard to call. V was shortened by 5 bases and J by 5 bases, with 9 bases between the two germline ends. Germline-derived CDR1 and CDR2 are MNHEY and SVGEGT. The CDR3 loop spans 12 amino acids. CDR3 DNA sequence: TGTGCCAGCAGTACCTACGACGAGACCCAGTACTTC. As protein: CASSTYDETQYF.

This clonotype was detected only once. This rearrangement joins TRBV4-1 to TRBJ2-3, with TRBD2 matching 9 bases. CDR3 length equals 18 residues. Germline V gene sequence: CDR1 MGHRA, CDR2 YSYEKL. With V trimmed by 0 bases and J by 5 bases, 12 bases remained unmatched. The CDR3 reads CASSQDFGSGGGGDTQYF. CDR3 coding DNA: TGCGCCAGCAGCCAAGATTTTGGTAGCGGGGGTGGAGGAGATACGCAGTATTTT.

This clonotype was seen a handful of times. The rearrangement links TRBV7-9 to TRBJ2-3; no reliable D call. CDR1 SEHNR and CDR2 FQNEAQ come from the germline V gene (reference sequence). This CDR3 is built from 12 residues. V was trimmed by 7 bases and J by 5 bases, leaving 10 bases between them. The CDR3 bases are TGTGCCAGCATCTATGGTGGAGATACGCAGTATTTT. It specifies CASIYGGDTQYF.

In its sample, this clonotype was seen many times. The genes are TRBV7-8 and TRBJ2-1; TRBD2 aligns across 10 bases. The CDR3 spans 15 residues. In germline, CDR1 is SGHVS, CDR2 FQNEAQ. The V and J ends lost 6 bases and 4 bases, in that order; junction bases with no gene match: 6. CDR3 loop: CASRLSGGSYNEQFF. The CDR3, as DNA: TGTGCCAGCAGACTTAGCGGGGGGTCTTACAATGAGCAGTTCTTC.

The sample holds a few counts of this clonotype. CDR3 region: CASLVLSTDTQYF. CDR3 DNA: TGTGCCAGCCTAGTTTTAAGCACAGATACGCAGTATTTT. This rearrangement joins TRBV7-9 to TRBJ2-3; D uncertain. Trimming stripped 8 bases from V and 0 bases from J, with 9 bases between. The CDR3 runs to 13 residues. Germline V CDR1 and CDR2: SEHNR, FQNEAQ (reference sequence).

This clonotype was seen ten or more times. The V call is TRBV10-3, the J call TRBJ1-1; D not resolved. Trimming removed 6 bases from V and 0 bases from J, with 11 bases in between. The CDR3 is made up of 14 amino acids. Per germline, CDR1 ENHRY and CDR2 SYGVKD. The DNA for the CDR3 is TGTGCCATCAGCCCCGGAGGACTGAACACTGAAGCTTTCTTT. Amino acids: CAISPGGLNTEAFF.

V usage is TRBV3-1 and J usage is TRBJ2-2; D uncertain. Trimming took off 8 bases at V and 1 base at J, with 8 bases between the two ends. Germline CDR1 LGHDT, CDR2 YNNKEL (reference sequence). This CDR3 has 13 residues. Here the CDR3 DNA reads TGTGCCAGCTGGTCCTTGAACACCGGGGAGCTGTTTTTT. Its protein is CASWSLNTGELFF.

This rearrangement joins TRBV7-2 to TRBJ1-2; 8 bases agree with TRBD1. The CDR3 covers 14 residues. CDR1 is SGHTA and CDR2 is FQGNSA in the germline V gene. Losses at the gene ends were 3 bases for V and 7 bases for J; bases not matched to a gene: 7. The CDR3 coding sequence is TGTGCCAGCAGCTTTACAGGGGGAATACCTGGCTACACCTTC. It translates to CASSFTGGIPGYTF.

The table lists this clonotype with many counts. The chain employs TRBV7-9 and TRBJ2-1; D is perhaps TRBD1 (5 bases). V shed 6 bases and J shed 0 bases, with 9 bases lying between them. The CDR3 contains 14 residues. Germline CDR1 reads SEHNR; CDR2 reads FQNEAQ (reference sequence). In DNA, the CDR3 is TGTGCCAGCAGGGACATAGGCTCCTACAATGAGCAGTTCTTC. As protein: CASRDIGSYNEQFF. The variable domain in full, with the rest retrieved from reference TRBV7-9 and TRBJ2-1, is DTGVSQNPRHKITKRGQNVTFRCDPISEHNRLYWYRQTLGQGPEFLTYFQNEAQLEKSRLLSDRFSAERPKGSFSTLEIQRTEQGDSAMYLCASRDIGSYNEQFFGPGTRLTVL.

The CDR3 DNA sequence: TGTGCCAGCAGCGTAGATTTGGGAGAGGGGGACGAGCAGTACTTC. This translates into CASSVDLGEGDEQYF. The rearrangement uses TRBV9 and TRBJ2-7, with a possible D match to TRBD1 (6 bases). This CDR3 is 15 amino acids long. The germline V and J ends were trimmed by 0 bases and 5 bases, with 15 bases remaining between them. Germline values: CDR1 SGDLS, CDR2 YYNGEE.

This clonotype occurred once. This chain links TRBV3-1 with TRBJ2-3; TRBD1 matches 7 bases. From germline, CDR1 is LGHDT and CDR2 YNNKEL (reference sequence). The CDR3 has 16 residues. V shed 3 bases, J shed 1 base, and the junction held 7 bases outside the gene matches. As DNA, the CDR3 is TGTGCCAGCAGCCACACCGACAGGGTTCGCACAGATACGCAGTATTTT. Residues: CASSHTDRVRTDTQYF.

V usage is TRBV13 and J usage is TRBJ2-5; 7 nucleotides match TRBD1. V lost 5 bases, J lost 0 bases, and 9 bases stayed unmatched. The germline CDR1 and CDR2 sequences are PRHDT and FYEKMQ (reference sequence). The CDR3 sequence is 16 residues long. The CDR3 DNA reads as TGTGCCAGCAGCAACGGACAGGACTCATACCAAGAGACCCAGTACTTC. This sequence encodes CASSNGQDSYQETQYF.

This clonotype turned up a few times. The chain has TRBV12-3 or TRBV12-4 and TRBJ2-7, with D possibly matching TRBD2 (6 bases). V lost 2 bases and J lost 6, with 14 bases in between. The CDR3 contains 14 residues. The CDR3 sequence is CASSLSGDGSEQYF. The CDR3 DNA follows: TGTGCCAGCAGTTTATCGGGGGACGGGAGCGAGCAGTACTTC.

As to this clonotype: Since a much larger clone is just one base distant, this may be a read error. The chain recombines TRBV28 with TRBJ1-1, with TRBD1 as a possible D gene (6 bases). Germline assignment: CDR1 MDHEN and CDR2 SYDVKM. This CDR3 is built from 16 residues. The CDR3 nucleotides read TGTGTCAGCAGTTCCGTTAGCAGGACAGTCGGCACTGAAGCTTTCTTT. Amino acids: CVSSSVSRTVGTEAFF.

Regarding this clonotype: An end of the junction does not agree with germline; a read error may underlie this. The genes are TRBV2 and TRBJ1-1, with no clear D. Germline values: CDR1 SNHLY, CDR2 FYNNEI. This CDR3 region has 14 residues. CDR3 region: CASREGLLYTEAFF. CDR3 nucleotide sequence: TGTGCCAGCAGGGAAGGTCTACTCTACACTGAAGCTTTCTTT.